Listed here are 6 T cell receptor beta chains from one sample, sequenced in a study of tumor and adjacent non-tumor tissue in lung cancer. RNA was extracted from bulk tissue without any cell sorting. Distant lung tissue was collected more than 3 cm away from the tumor edge. A modified ARM-PCR protocol with three rounds of nested PCR amplified TCRbeta. TCRdb called the multiplex PCR reads again in MiXCR, with one record for every CDR3 protein. The sample shows tens of thousands of distinct CDR3 sequences, 65% to 75% of them seen only once. Sequenced material: distant non-tumor lung tissue. These receptors originate from a woman aged 45-60 years with non-small cell lung cancer.

The count of this clonotype is one. This may be a read error: a much more frequent sequence differs by one nucleotide. The rearrangement joins TRBV6-2 or TRBV6-3 to TRBJ1-5, with D possibly being TRBD1 (5 bases). Germline values: CDR1 MNHEY, CDR2 SVGEGT. The CDR3 has 15 amino acids. CDR3 loop: CVSSWVGGISQPQHF. The CDR3 nucleotides read TGTGTCAGCAGTTGGGTCGGGGGAATCAGTCAGCCCCAGCATTTT.

With respect to this clonotype: The junction does not match germline at one end; this may be a read error. The chain employs TRBV28 and TRBJ2-1; 8 bases fit TRBD2. CDR3 length: 18 amino acids. Germline-derived CDR1 and CDR2 are MDHEN and SYDVKM. The CDR3 sequence is CASSPPLVAGTSWNVQFF. The CDR3 DNA is TGTGCCAGCAGTCCCCCTTTAGTAGCGGGGACCTCCTGGAATGTGCAGTTCTTC.

Comments on this clonotype: One junction end does not reproduce the germline sequence, and a read error may be involved. The chain carries TRBV20-1 and TRBJ1-1; possibly TRBD1 for D (6 bases). Germline values: CDR1 DFQATT, CDR2 SNEGSKA (reference sequence). This CDR3 spans 14 amino acids. This CDR3 reads CSAFQIGGGSEASF. CDR3 nucleotides: TGCAGTGCTTTCCAGATCGGGGGGGGCTCAGAAGCTTCCTTT.

This clonotype was seen more than once but under ten times. It may be a read error: a sequence one base away is much more abundant. The genes are TRBV20-1 and TRBJ2-5; D not certain. The CDR3 covers 13 residues. Germline V gene sequence: CDR1 DFQATT, CDR2 SNEGSKA (reference sequence). DNA for the CDR3: TGCAATGCTAAGGGCCTTGGCTGGGAGACCCAGTACTTC. This sequence encodes CNAKGLGWETQYF.

A remark on this clonotype: A much larger clone differs from this one at a single base, so this may be a read error. This sequence joins TRBV6-1 and TRBJ1-5, with TRBD1 matching 8 bases. Unmatched junction bases numbered 15, after V lost 8 bases and J lost 12 bases. Germline lookup yields CDR1 MNHNS and CDR2 SASEGT. CDR3 length: 14 amino acids. CDR3 DNA sequence: TGTGCCAGCGGTCGTACAGGGGGTATCTCGGACCAGCATTTT. As protein: CASGRTGGISDQHF.

Of note for this clonotype: No conserved phenylalanine or tryptophan is present at the end of the CDR3, so a read error is the likely explanation. This chain uses TRBV20-1 with TRBJ1-4; the D gene is possibly TRBD1 (5 bases). V lost 6 bases and J lost 7, with 15 bases in between. In germline, CDR1 is DFQATT, CDR2 SNEGSKA (reference sequence). The CDR3 loop spans 13 amino acids. The CDR3 nucleotides read TGCAGTGCCCTGGCCGGGGGGACTGAAAAACTGTTTCTT. Residues: CSALAGGTEKLFL.